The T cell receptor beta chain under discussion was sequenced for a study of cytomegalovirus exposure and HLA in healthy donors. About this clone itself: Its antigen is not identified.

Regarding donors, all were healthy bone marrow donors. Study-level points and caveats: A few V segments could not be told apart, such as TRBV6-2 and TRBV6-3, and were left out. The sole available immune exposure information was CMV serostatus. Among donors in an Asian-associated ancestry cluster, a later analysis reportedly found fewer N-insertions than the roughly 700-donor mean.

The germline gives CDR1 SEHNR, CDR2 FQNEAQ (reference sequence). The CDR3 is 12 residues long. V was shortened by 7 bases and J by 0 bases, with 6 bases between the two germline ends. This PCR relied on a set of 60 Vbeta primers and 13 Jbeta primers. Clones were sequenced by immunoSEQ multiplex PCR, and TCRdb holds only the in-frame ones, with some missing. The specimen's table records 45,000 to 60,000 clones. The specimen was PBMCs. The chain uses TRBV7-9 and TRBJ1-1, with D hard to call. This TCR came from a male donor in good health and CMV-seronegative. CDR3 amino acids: CASNIMNTEAFF. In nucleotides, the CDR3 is TGTGCCAGCAATATTATGAACACTGAAGCTTTCTTT.